The subject of this entry is one T cell receptor beta chain. What it binds is not known. Clones were sequenced by immunoSEQ multiplex PCR, and TCRdb holds only the in-frame ones, with some missing. The sample records 10,000 to 15,000 clones, approximately 85% being singletons. The V gene lost 2 bases and the J gene lost 6 bases, with 16 bases spanning the gap. The CDR3 sequence is 15 residues long. Germline V lookup: CDR1 WNHNN, CDR2 SYGVQD (reference sequence). This sample was taken from a study of monozygotic twins with cystic fibrosis. The study's findings and limits: The repertoire was suggested to be naive-dominated, clonality median about 0.01.

The chain has TRBV10-1 and TRBJ1-2; possibly TRBD1 for D (6 bases). The clonotype originates from a man between 18 and 35 years old with cystic fibrosis. Sequences were obtained from blood. CDR3: CASSENPGAKNGYTF. CDR3 nucleotides: TGCGCCAGCAGTGAGAACCCGGGGGCTAAGAATGGCTACACCTTC.